The clone carrying this TCR beta chain was counted many times. Antigen specificity is unknown. Preparation of TCR beta libraries was done by quantitative 5'-RACE with molecular barcodes. TCRdb reprocessed the 5' RACE reads via MiXCR and lists one record per CDR3 protein. The profile shows about 39,000 distinct CDR3 sequences, 3% to 3.5% of them singletons. Trimming left V 2 bases short and J 6 bases short, with 17 bases between. The CDR3 runs 16 residues. Germline V gene sequence: CDR1 SGDLS, CDR2 YYNGEE. These data originate in a study of CD8 T cells in ankylosing spondylitis. Study-wide results and caveats: Peripheral blood held disease-linked clones only at relatively low frequency, and these were CD8+.

Sequences were obtained from blood, either unsorted or a sorted T cell fraction (not recorded which). The chain is built from TRBV9 and TRBJ1-4, with TRBD1 as a possible D gene (6 bases). The origin of this receptor is a male donor with ankylosing spondylitis or in good health (not recorded which). This chain's CDR3 is CASSVLAGKGDEKLFF. CDR3 nucleotides: TGTGCCAGCAGCGTCCTAGCCGGGAAGGGGGATGAAAAACTGTTTTTT.